This T cell receptor (beta chain) emerged from a study of T cell changes during pregnancy in multiple sclerosis. TCRdb keeps only in-frame clones here, not all; method: immunoSEQ multiplex PCR. In the table there are fewer than 65,000 clones, roughly 89% of which are singletons. This sample comprised peripheral blood, obtained in the third trimester of pregnancy. The sequence was collected from a female donor in good health, enrolled as a control in a pregnancy study.

The CDR3 bases are TGCGCCAGCAGCTTAAACCCGGGACAGGGGCGCTCACCCCTCCACTTT. It specifies CASSLNPGQGRSPLHF. The chain uses TRBV5-1 and TRBJ1-6, with TRBD1 identical over 10 bases. Germline V gene sequence: CDR1 SGHRS, CDR2 YFSETQ. The V gene end was trimmed by 2 bases and the J gene end by 10 bases; junction bases not matched to a gene: 9. The CDR3 extends over 16 amino acids. Filled out from reference TRBV5-1 and TRBJ1-6, the complete variable domain reads KAGVTQTPRYLIKTRGQQVTLSCSPISGHRSVSWYQQTPGQGLQFLFEYFSETQRNKGNFPGRFSGRQFSNSRSEMNVSTLELGDSALYLCASSLNPGQGRSPLHFGNGTRLTVT.